The next 14 T cell receptor beta chains were all read from a single sample in a study of beta chain features in type 1 diabetes. Sequencing targeted expressed TCRB transcripts, as all isolated RNA had been reverse transcribed. Only in-frame clones appear in the TCRdb table, and some are missing; sequencing was by immunoSEQ multiplex PCR. The table has about 900,000 clones, roughly 17% seen once. Material for sequencing was naive CD4+ T cells from blood. All receptors derive from a woman in her late teens or twenties in good health.

There are a few counts of this clone. This chain links TRBV7-9 with TRBJ2-1; TRBD1 matches at 10 bases. Germline V gene data show CDR1 as SEHNR and CDR2 as FQNEAQ (reference sequence). V gave up 5 bases and J gave up 7 bases; unmatched junction bases: 8. CDR3 length: 15 residues. Written as DNA, the CDR3 is TGTGCCAGCAGCCCCGGACAGGGGGATTTGAATGAGCAGTTCTTC. Amino acids: CASSPGQGDLNEQFF.

This clone turned up a few times. V usage is TRBV20-1 and J usage is TRBJ2-1; D not resolved. Germline CDR1 is DFQATT and CDR2 is SNEGSKA (reference sequence). The CDR3 runs to 9 residues. Trimming stripped 6 bases from V and 9 bases from J, with 6 bases between. The chain's CDR3 is CSAAVEQFF. CDR3 sequence (DNA): TGCAGTGCCGCCGTTGAGCAGTTCTTC.

In this sample, this clone turned up a few times. The chain uses TRBV5-1 and TRBJ2-7; 8 bases fit TRBD2. Germline CDR1 is SGHRS and CDR2 is YFSETQ. J gave up 4 bases and V 0 bases, and 3 bases lay outside the gene matches. The CDR3 runs 14 residues. CDR3 nucleotides: TGCGCCAGCAGCTTGGGGACTAGCACTTACGAGCAGTACTTC. Amino acids: CASSLGTSTYEQYF.

V and J are TRBV9 and TRBJ1-4; TRBD1 matches at 9 bases. The CDR3 is made up of 16 amino acids. Trimming cost V 4 bases and J 4 bases; bases outside gene matches: 8. Per germline, CDR1 SGDLS and CDR2 YYNGEE. In DNA, the CDR3 is TGTGCCAGCAGCCCGGGACAGGGAACGGGTAATGAAAAACTGTTTTTT. Protein product: CASSPGQGTGNEKLFF.

The table lists this clone with a few counts. V is TRBV28 and J is TRBJ2-7; D unclear. Germline loops: CDR1 MDHEN, CDR2 SYDVKM. Trimming removed 4 bases at V and 2 bases at J, with 18 bases between. There are 16 residues in the CDR3. The CDR3 nucleotides are TGTGCCAGCAGTTCACCCCCACCGTTGGACGCCTACGAGCAGTACTTC. This sequence encodes CASSSPPPLDAYEQYF.

The chain has TRBV28 and TRBJ2-7; no clear D gene. V was trimmed by 11 bases and J by 6 bases, leaving 14 bases between them. The CDR3 spans 11 residues. Per germline, CDR1 MDHEN and CDR2 SYDVKM. The CDR3 nucleotides are TGTGCCTCGGTATGGCTAGGCGAGCAGTACTTC. Encoded protein: CASVWLGEQYF.

The table lists this clone with a few counts. J is TRBJ2-1 and V is TRBV29-1; 14 bases match TRBD2. The CDR3 contains 13 residues. Per germline, CDR1 SQVTM and CDR2 ANQGSEA. Unmatched junction bases numbered 5, after V lost 7 bases and J lost 9 bases. The CDR3: CSAPGLAGAEQFF. In DNA, the CDR3 is TGCAGCGCACCGGGACTAGCGGGAGCTGAGCAGTTCTTC.

This clone was counted a few times. This sequence joins TRBV14 and TRBJ2-3; 8 bases fit TRBD2. This CDR3 region has 14 residues. Trimming at V came to 7 bases and at J to 5 bases, leaving 8 bases not matched to a gene. Germline lookup yields CDR1 SGHDN and CDR2 FVKESK. CDR3 amino acids: CASTRAGVGDTQYF. The DNA of the CDR3 is TGTGCCAGCACACGAGCGGGAGTGGGAGATACGCAGTATTTT.

This clone was recorded a few times. The rearrangement links TRBV10-1 to TRBJ1-4; D ambiguous. V gave up 5 bases and J gave up 8 bases, with 9 bases separating them. Germline CDR1 WNHNN, CDR2 SYGVQD (reference sequence). This CDR3 contains 12 residues. CDR3 DNA sequence: TGCGCCAGCAGTTCGCCAGGCGAAAAACTGTTTTTT. The encoded protein is CASSSPGEKLFF.

This clone was observed a few times. The chain carries TRBV28 and TRBJ2-5, with TRBD2 identical over 13 bases. V gave up 5 bases and J gave up 3 bases; unmatched junction bases: 6. Germline V gene lookup returns CDR1 MDHEN and CDR2 SYDVKM. The CDR3 totals 16 residues. CDR3 in amino acids: CASSTWTSGRKETQYF. CDR3 in DNA: TGTGCCAGCAGTACTTGGACTAGCGGGAGAAAAGAGACCCAGTACTTC.

DNA for the CDR3: TGTGCCAGCAGTTTGCCCGGCAGGGGGAGGGGCTCCTACGAGCAGTACTTC. Protein sequence: CASSLPGRGRGSYEQYF. The rearrangement uses TRBV28 and TRBJ2-7, with D perhaps matching TRBD1 or TRBD2 (7 bases each). The CDR3 length is 17 residues. V shed 3 bases and J shed 0 bases, with 18 bases lying between them. Germline lookup yields CDR1 MDHEN and CDR2 SYDVKM.

This clone has a handful of counts. V gene TRBV14 combines with J gene TRBJ2-1; TRBD2 aligns across 7 bases. Trimming cost V 4 bases and J 10 bases; bases outside gene matches: 7. Germline CDR1 and CDR2: SGHDN and FVKESK. The length of the CDR3 is 13 residues. The CDR3 DNA reads as TGTGCCAGCAGCCTTAGACTAGCACAGGAGCAGTTCTTC. This encodes CASSLRLAQEQFF.

This clone was detected only a few times. The V call is TRBV28, the J call TRBJ2-1; TRBD1 aligns across 8 bases. Germline CDR1 MDHEN, CDR2 SYDVKM. The CDR3 sequence is 12 residues long. V lost 9 bases to trimming and J lost 7 bases; unmatched junction nucleotides: 5. CDR3 DNA sequence: TGTGCCAGTCACAGGGGGAGGAATGAGCAGTTCTTC. This codes for CASHRGRNEQFF.

This clone was observed a few times. This sequence joins TRBV6-6 and TRBJ1-1; 7 bases align to TRBD1. Germline CDR1 reads MNHNY; CDR2 reads SVGAGI (reference sequence). Losses at the gene ends were 6 bases for V and 4 bases for J; bases not matched to a gene: 8. The CDR3 length is 14 residues. The DNA of the CDR3 is TGTGCCAGCAGACGACAGGGATCGAGCACTGAAGCTTTCTTT. Protein: CASRRQGSSTEAFF.